The sequence of this T cell receptor (beta chain) was determined in a study of cytotoxic CD8 clonotypes in ibrutinib-treated CLL. Study in general: Results showed roughly 25 partial and 2 complete responses; following median about 68 months, approximately 14 remained remitted, around twelve advanced. Patients gave response samples after a median about 12 months of treatment, range 6 to 36.

General study points: Elevated clonality accompanied ibrutinib response, with a return toward baseline values at progression. While tracking circulating CD8+ T-cell counts, baseline clonality exceeded that of age-matched healthy donors.

As concerns this clone: Its matching antigen is unknown.

The CDR3 spans 17 residues. J was trimmed by 5 bases and V by 0 bases; bases with no gene match: 9. Germline V gene sequence: CDR1 PRHDT, CDR2 FYEKMQ (reference sequence). Clones were sequenced by immunoSEQ multiplex PCR, and TCRdb holds only the in-frame ones, with some missing. The sample includes some 200,000 clones, roughly 73% of them seen just once. The clonotype was recovered from a human donor with chronic lymphocytic leukemia. The source material was PBMCs, sampled after 12 months of ibrutinib treatment. This chain uses TRBV13 with TRBJ2-2, with TRBD2 matching 7 bases. The DNA of the CDR3 is TGTGCCAGCAGCTTAGGGAGAGCGGGAAGGGTAACCGGGGAGCTGTTTTTT. This translates into CASSLGRAGRVTGELFF.